This is a list of T cell receptor beta chains from one sample in a study of blood T cell repertoires in COVID-19. This table comes from immunoSEQ multiplex PCR, and its TCRdb copy is limited to in-frame clones, with some not included. This table holds roughly 40,000 clones, roughly nine tenths found once. Sample: peripheral blood. The source of these receptors is a human donor in a cohort sampled during active COVID-19. CDR3s include the opening cysteine and the closing phenylalanine or tryptophan. Each record gives: clone size, V gene, CDR3 length, D gene, J gene, CDR3 protein, CDR3 DNA. D genes are given only for firm matches. The listing skips clone size in some rows; elsewhere it reads once, few, many or a size class.

clone_size: once; v_call: TRBV30; cdr3_length: 11; d_call: .; j_call: TRBJ1-2; cdr3_aa: CACFSGDGYTF; cdr3_nt: TGTGCCTGTTTTTCAGGGGATGGCTACACCTTC
clone_size: .; v_call: TRBV5-1; cdr3_length: 15; d_call: TRBD1; j_call: TRBJ2-7; cdr3_aa: CASSLRPGTGVEQYF; cdr3_nt: TGCGCCAGCAGCCTGCGTCCCGGGACAGGGGTCGAGCAGTACTTC
clone_size: .; v_call: TRBV7-2; cdr3_length: 15; d_call: .; j_call: TRBJ1-6; cdr3_aa: CASSLGTGRNSPLHF; cdr3_nt: TGTGCCAGCAGCTTAGGAACAGGGAGAAATTCACCCCTCCACTTT
clone_size: .; v_call: TRBV6-6; cdr3_length: 13; d_call: .; j_call: TRBJ2-2; cdr3_aa: CASRPGSTGELFF; cdr3_nt: TGTGCCAGCAGACCCGGGAGCACCGGGGAGCTGTTTTTT
clone_size: .; v_call: TRBV15; cdr3_length: 15; d_call: .; j_call: TRBJ1-5; cdr3_aa: CATSLGGGSNQPQHF; cdr3_nt: TGTGCCACCAGCCTAGGAGGAGGGAGCAATCAGCCCCAGCATTTT
clone_size: once; v_call: TRBV7-9; cdr3_length: 13; d_call: .; j_call: TRBJ1-2; cdr3_aa: CASTGSQGGGYTF; cdr3_nt: TGTGCCAGCACCGGGTCTCAAGGAGGTGGCTACACCTTC
clone_size: .; v_call: TRBV19; cdr3_length: 15; d_call: TRBD1; j_call: TRBJ1-5; cdr3_aa: CASSPGDRRNQPQHF; cdr3_nt: TGTGCCAGTAGTCCGGGGGACAGGCGTAATCAGCCCCAGCATTTT
clone_size: .; v_call: TRBV12-3/TRBV12-4; cdr3_length: 12; d_call: .; j_call: TRBJ1-2; cdr3_aa: CASSFRRYGYTF; cdr3_nt: TGTGCCAGCAGTTTCCGGCGGTATGGCTACACCTTC
clone_size: once; v_call: TRBV18; cdr3_length: 14; d_call: TRBD1; j_call: TRBJ1-2; cdr3_aa: CASSPYTGADGYTF; cdr3_nt: TGTGCCAGCTCACCATATACAGGGGCCGATGGCTACACCTTC
clone_size: .; v_call: TRBV6-5; cdr3_length: 14; d_call: .; j_call: TRBJ2-4; cdr3_aa: CASAGSEGANIQYF; cdr3_nt: TGTGCCAGCGCGGGGTCAGAAGGGGCGAACATTCAGTACTTC
clone_size: .; v_call: TRBV2; cdr3_length: 13; d_call: .; j_call: TRBJ1-5; cdr3_aa: CASSDSTWQPQHF; cdr3_nt: TGTGCCAGCAGTGACTCAACTTGGCAGCCCCAGCATTTT
clone_size: .; v_call: TRBV15; cdr3_length: 16; d_call: .; j_call: TRBJ1-5; cdr3_aa: CATSRDWAGHNQPQHF; cdr3_nt: TGTGCCACCAGCAGAGATTGGGCGGGCCACAATCAGCCCCAGCATTTT
clone_size: .; v_call: TRBV4-2; cdr3_length: 16; d_call: TRBD2; j_call: TRBJ2-1; cdr3_aa: CASSQDGTSGYNEQFF; cdr3_nt: TGTGCCAGCAGCCAAGATGGGACTAGCGGCTACAATGAGCAGTTCTTC
clone_size: .; v_call: TRBV7-2; cdr3_length: 14; d_call: .; j_call: TRBJ2-5; cdr3_aa: CASSITSAGETQYF; cdr3_nt: TGTGCCAGCAGCATAACTTCCGCCGGGGAGACCCAGTACTTC
clone_size: .; v_call: TRBV6-5; cdr3_length: 14; d_call: TRBD2; j_call: TRBJ2-1; cdr3_aa: CASSYGLAEVEQFF; cdr3_nt: TGTGCCAGCAGTTACGGGCTAGCGGAGGTTGAGCAGTTCTTC
clone_size: .; v_call: TRBV13; cdr3_length: 12; d_call: .; j_call: TRBJ2-1; cdr3_aa: CASSIRAGEQFF; cdr3_nt: TGTGCCAGCAGCATCAGGGCCGGTGAGCAGTTCTTC
clone_size: .; v_call: TRBV5-1; cdr3_length: 13; d_call: TRBD2; j_call: TRBJ2-1; cdr3_aa: CASGLAGEDEQFF; cdr3_nt: TGCGCCAGCGGACTAGCGGGAGAGGACGAGCAGTTCTTC
clone_size: once; v_call: TRBV7-8; cdr3_length: 13; d_call: TRBD2; j_call: TRBJ2-2; cdr3_aa: CASAGANTGELFF; cdr3_nt: TGTGCCAGCGCGGGAGCGAACACCGGGGAGCTGTTTTTT
clone_size: .; v_call: TRBV10-3; cdr3_length: 12; d_call: .; j_call: TRBJ1-5; cdr3_aa: CAISEGGQPQHF; cdr3_nt: TGTGCCATCAGTGAGGGCGGGCAGCCCCAGCATTTT
clone_size: .; v_call: TRBV7-2; cdr3_length: 12; d_call: .; j_call: TRBJ2-5; cdr3_aa: CASRIYQETQYF; cdr3_nt: TGTGCCAGCAGAATATACCAAGAGACCCAGTACTTC
clone_size: .; v_call: TRBV5-4; cdr3_length: 16; d_call: .; j_call: TRBJ2-1; cdr3_aa: CASSLSGRGRYNEQFF; cdr3_nt: TGTGCCAGCAGCTTGTCGGGCAGGGGTCGCTACAATGAGCAGTTCTTC
clone_size: .; v_call: TRBV25-1; cdr3_length: 14; d_call: .; j_call: TRBJ2-1; cdr3_aa: CATTGGVTYNEQFF; cdr3_nt: TGTGCCACCACAGGGGGGGTGACCTACAATGAGCAGTTCTTC
clone_size: .; v_call: TRBV10-1; cdr3_length: 14; d_call: .; j_call: TRBJ1-6; cdr3_aa: CASSESRTDSPLHF; cdr3_nt: TGCGCCAGCAGTGAGTCCCGGACAGATTCACCCCTCCACTTT
clone_size: .; v_call: TRBV5-1; cdr3_length: 13; d_call: .; j_call: TRBJ2-1; cdr3_aa: CASSPDAGNEQFF; cdr3_nt: TGCGCCAGCAGCCCGGATGCGGGGAATGAGCAGTTCTTC
clone_size: .; v_call: TRBV7-9; cdr3_length: 15; d_call: TRBD1; j_call: TRBJ2-3; cdr3_aa: CASSPGQGKSDTQYF; cdr3_nt: TGTGCCAGCAGCCCCGGACAGGGAAAGTCAGATACGCAGTATTTT
clone_size: .; v_call: TRBV6-5; cdr3_length: 14; d_call: TRBD2; j_call: TRBJ2-7; cdr3_aa: CASRETSGRGEQYF; cdr3_nt: TGTGCCAGCAGGGAGACTAGCGGGAGAGGTGAGCAGTACTTC
clone_size: .; v_call: TRBV27; cdr3_length: 14; d_call: .; j_call: TRBJ1-5; cdr3_aa: CASSLSGGWQPQHF; cdr3_nt: TGTGCCAGCAGTTTATCAGGAGGGTGGCAGCCCCAGCATTTT
clone_size: .; v_call: TRBV30; cdr3_length: 12; d_call: .; j_call: TRBJ1-2; cdr3_aa: CARYRVDYGYTF; cdr3_nt: TGTGCCCGCTACAGGGTCGACTATGGCTACACCTTC
clone_size: .; v_call: TRBV5-1; cdr3_length: 16; d_call: .; j_call: TRBJ2-3; cdr3_aa: CASSLEAGGIPDTQYF; cdr3_nt: TGCGCCAGCAGCTTGGAAGCCGGCGGAATACCAGATACGCAGTATTTT
clone_size: .; v_call: TRBV5-5; cdr3_length: 16; d_call: .; j_call: TRBJ2-4; cdr3_aa: CASSFQAALAKNIQYF; cdr3_nt: TGTGCCAGCAGCTTCCAGGCCGCCTTAGCCAAAAACATTCAGTACTTC
clone_size: .; v_call: TRBV6-6; cdr3_length: 15; d_call: .; j_call: TRBJ1-1; cdr3_aa: CASSYSVELNTEAFF; cdr3_nt: TGTGCCAGCAGTTACTCGGTAGAGTTGAACACTGAAGCTTTCTTT
clone_size: .; v_call: TRBV30; cdr3_length: 12; d_call: .; j_call: TRBJ2-5; cdr3_aa: CAWLTRKETQYF; cdr3_nt: TGTGCCTGGTTGACTAGAAAGGAGACCCAGTACTTC
clone_size: .; v_call: TRBV5-8; cdr3_length: 16; d_call: .; j_call: TRBJ1-4; cdr3_aa: CASSLWTVTPNEKLFF; cdr3_nt: TGTGCCAGCAGCTTGTGGACAGTAACGCCGAATGAAAAACTGTTTTTT